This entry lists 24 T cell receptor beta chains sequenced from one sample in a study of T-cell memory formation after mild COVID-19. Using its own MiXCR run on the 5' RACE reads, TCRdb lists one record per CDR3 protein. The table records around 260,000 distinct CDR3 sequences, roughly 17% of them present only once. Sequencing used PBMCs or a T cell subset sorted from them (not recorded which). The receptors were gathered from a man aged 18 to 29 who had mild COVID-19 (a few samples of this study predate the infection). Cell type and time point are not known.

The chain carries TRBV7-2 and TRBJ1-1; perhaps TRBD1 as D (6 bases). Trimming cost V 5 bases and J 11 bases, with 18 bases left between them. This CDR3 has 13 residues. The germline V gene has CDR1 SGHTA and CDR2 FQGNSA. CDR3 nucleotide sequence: TGTGCCAGCAGCCGGGGGGGGCGCCGCGTCGCTTTCTTT. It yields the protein CASSRGGRRVAFF.

The CDR3 region is CASSTTGVQFF. The CDR3 DNA is TGTGCCAGCAGCACGACAGGGGTACAGTTTTTT. The J gene is TRBJ1-4, the V gene TRBV7-9, with 8 nucleotides matching TRBD1. The CDR3 has 11 amino acids. From germline, CDR1 is SEHNR and CDR2 FQNEAQ (reference sequence). V dropped 5 bases and J dropped 16; count of bases not matched to a gene: 6.

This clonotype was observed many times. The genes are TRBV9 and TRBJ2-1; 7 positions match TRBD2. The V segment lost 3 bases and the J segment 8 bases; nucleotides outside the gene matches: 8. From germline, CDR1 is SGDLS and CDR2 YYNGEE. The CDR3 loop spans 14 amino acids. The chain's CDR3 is CASSAEGGIDEQFF. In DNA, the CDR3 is TGTGCCAGCAGCGCCGAGGGAGGGATAGATGAGCAGTTCTTC.

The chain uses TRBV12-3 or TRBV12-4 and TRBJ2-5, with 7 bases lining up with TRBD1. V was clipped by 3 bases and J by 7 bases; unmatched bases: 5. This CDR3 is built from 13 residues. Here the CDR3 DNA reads TGTGCCAGCAGTTTGACAGGGCAGGGGACCCAGTACTTC. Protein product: CASSLTGQGTQYF.

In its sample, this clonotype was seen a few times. CDR3 sequence: CASSLPTAYTEAFF. DNA for the CDR3: TGTGCCAGCAGCTTACCTACAGCCTACACTGAAGCTTTCTTT. J is TRBJ1-1 and V is TRBV7-9; unclear D gene. Germline V CDR1 and CDR2: SEHNR, FQNEAQ (reference sequence). The germline V and J ends were trimmed by 2 bases and 3 bases, with 10 bases remaining between them. There are 14 residues in the CDR3.

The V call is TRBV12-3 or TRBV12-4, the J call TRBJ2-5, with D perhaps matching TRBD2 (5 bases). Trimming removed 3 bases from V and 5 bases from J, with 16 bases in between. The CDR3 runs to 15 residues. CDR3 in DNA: TGTGCCAGCAGTTTTTTCCTAGAGCGAGGGGAGACCCAGTACTTC. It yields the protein CASSFFLERGETQYF.

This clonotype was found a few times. CDR3 bases: TGTGCCAGCAGTTTCTCTTACAGGGCGTCTAACGGAGGCTACACCTTC. It codes for CASSFSYRASNGGYTF. The V and J genes are TRBV27 and TRBJ1-2; tentatively, D is TRBD1 (6 bases). Germline-derived CDR1 and CDR2 are MNHEY and SMNVEV (reference sequence). This CDR3 has 16 amino acids. Trimming took off 3 bases at V and 8 bases at J, with 22 bases between the two ends.

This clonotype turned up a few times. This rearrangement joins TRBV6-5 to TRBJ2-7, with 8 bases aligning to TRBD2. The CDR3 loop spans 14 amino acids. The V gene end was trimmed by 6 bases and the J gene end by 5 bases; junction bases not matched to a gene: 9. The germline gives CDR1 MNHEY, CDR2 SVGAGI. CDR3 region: CASRAPGGGHEQYF. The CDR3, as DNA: TGTGCCAGCAGAGCCCCGGGGGGGGGGCACGAGCAGTACTTC.

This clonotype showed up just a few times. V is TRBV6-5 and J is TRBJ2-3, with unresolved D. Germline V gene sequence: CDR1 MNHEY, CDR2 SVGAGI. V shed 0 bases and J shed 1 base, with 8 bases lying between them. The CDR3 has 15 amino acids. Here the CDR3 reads CASSYSGRGTDTQYF. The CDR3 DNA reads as TGTGCCAGCAGTTACTCGGGTCGCGGCACAGATACGCAGTATTTT.

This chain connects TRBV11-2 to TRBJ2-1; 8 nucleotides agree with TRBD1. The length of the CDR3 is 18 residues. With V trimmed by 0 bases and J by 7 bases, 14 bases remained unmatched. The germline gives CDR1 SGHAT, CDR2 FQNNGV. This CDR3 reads CASSLDPSGTGLPNEQFF. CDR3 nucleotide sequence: TGTGCCAGCAGCTTAGATCCATCCGGGACAGGTTTGCCGAATGAGCAGTTCTTC.

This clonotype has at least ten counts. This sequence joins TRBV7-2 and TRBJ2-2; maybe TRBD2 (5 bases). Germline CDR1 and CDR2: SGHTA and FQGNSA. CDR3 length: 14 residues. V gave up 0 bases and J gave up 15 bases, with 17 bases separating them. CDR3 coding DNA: TGTGCCAGCAGCTTAGCGAGGTCGGGAATGGTGGTGTTTTTT. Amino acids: CASSLARSGMVVFF.

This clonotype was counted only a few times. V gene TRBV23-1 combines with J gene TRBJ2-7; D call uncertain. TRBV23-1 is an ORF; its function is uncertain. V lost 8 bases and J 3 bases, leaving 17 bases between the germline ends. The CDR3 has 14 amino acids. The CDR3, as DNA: TGCGCCAGCCCCAACCAAGGCCAAGACTACGAGCAGTACTTC. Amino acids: CASPNQGQDYEQYF.

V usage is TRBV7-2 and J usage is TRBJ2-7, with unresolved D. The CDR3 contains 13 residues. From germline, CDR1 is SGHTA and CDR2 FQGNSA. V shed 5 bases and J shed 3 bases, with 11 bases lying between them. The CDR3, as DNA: TGTGCCAGCAGCCCCTCAATTGGCTACGAGCAGTACGTC. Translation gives CASSPSIGYEQYV.

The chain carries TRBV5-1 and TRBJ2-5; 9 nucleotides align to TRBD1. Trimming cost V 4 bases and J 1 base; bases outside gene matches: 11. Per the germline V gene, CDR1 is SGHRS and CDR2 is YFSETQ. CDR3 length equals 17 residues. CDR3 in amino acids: CASSPRRPGQGQETQYF. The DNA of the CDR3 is TGCGCCAGCAGCCCAAGACGCCCGGGACAGGGCCAAGAGACCCAGTACTTC.

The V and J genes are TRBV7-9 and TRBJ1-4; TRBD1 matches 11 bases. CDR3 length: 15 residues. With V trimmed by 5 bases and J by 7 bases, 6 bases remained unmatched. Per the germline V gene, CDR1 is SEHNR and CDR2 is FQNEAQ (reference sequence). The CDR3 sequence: CASSPGQGATEKLFF. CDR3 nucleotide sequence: TGTGCCAGCAGCCCCGGACAGGGGGCAACTGAAAAACTGTTTTTT. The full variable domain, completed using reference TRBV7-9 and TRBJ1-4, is DTGVSQNPRHKITKRGQNVTFRCDPISEHNRLYWYRQTLGQGPEFLTYFQNEAQLEKSRLLSDRFSAERPKGSFSTLEIQRTEQGDSAMYLCASSPGQGATEKLFFGSGTQLSVL.

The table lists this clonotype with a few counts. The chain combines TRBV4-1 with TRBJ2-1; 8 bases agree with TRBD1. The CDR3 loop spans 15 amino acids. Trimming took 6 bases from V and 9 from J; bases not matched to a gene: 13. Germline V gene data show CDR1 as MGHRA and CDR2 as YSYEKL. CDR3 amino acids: CASSITPGQGPEQFF. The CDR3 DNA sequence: TGCGCCAGCAGTATCACCCCCGGACAGGGTCCTGAGCAGTTCTTC.

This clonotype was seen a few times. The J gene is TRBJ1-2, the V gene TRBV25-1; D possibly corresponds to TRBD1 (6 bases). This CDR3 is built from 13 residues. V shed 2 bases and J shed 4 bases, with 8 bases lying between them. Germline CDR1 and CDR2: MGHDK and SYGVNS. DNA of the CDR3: TGTGCCAGCAGTGAAATACAGGGCTATGGCTACACCTTC. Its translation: CASSEIQGYGYTF.

The CDR3 sequence: CATMREYQETQYF. The CDR3 DNA follows: TGTGCCACCATGAGAGAGTACCAAGAGACCCAGTACTTC. The chain is built from TRBV5-4 and TRBJ2-5; D gene ambiguous. Germline V CDR1 and CDR2: SGHNT, YYREEE (reference sequence). The CDR3 loop spans 13 amino acids. The V end was cut by 9 bases, the J end by 0 bases, with 12 bases between.

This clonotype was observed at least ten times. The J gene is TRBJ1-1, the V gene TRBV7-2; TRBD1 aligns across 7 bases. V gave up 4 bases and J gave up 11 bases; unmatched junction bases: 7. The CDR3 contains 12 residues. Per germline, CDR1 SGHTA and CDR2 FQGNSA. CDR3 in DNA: TGTGCCAGCAGCTCGACAGGGAGTCCCGCTTTCTTT. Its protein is CASSSTGSPAFF.

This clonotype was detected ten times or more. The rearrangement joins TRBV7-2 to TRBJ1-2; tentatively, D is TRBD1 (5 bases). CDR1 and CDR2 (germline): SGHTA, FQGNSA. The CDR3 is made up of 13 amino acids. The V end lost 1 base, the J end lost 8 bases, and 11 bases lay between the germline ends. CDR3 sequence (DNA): TGTGCCAGCAGCTTAGGGCAGGGCGGAGGCTACACCTTC. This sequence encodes CASSLGQGGGYTF.

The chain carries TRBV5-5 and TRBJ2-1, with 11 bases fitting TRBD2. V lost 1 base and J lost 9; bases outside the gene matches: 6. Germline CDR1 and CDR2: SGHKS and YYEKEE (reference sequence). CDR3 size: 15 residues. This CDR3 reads CASSLSSGGSSEQFF. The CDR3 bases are TGTGCCAGCAGCTTGTCTAGCGGGGGGTCGAGTGAGCAGTTCTTC. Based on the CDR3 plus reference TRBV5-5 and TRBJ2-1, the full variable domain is DAGVTQSPTHLIKTRGQQVTLRCSPISGHKSVSWYQQVLGQGPQFIFQYYEKEERGRGNFPDRFSARQFPNYSSELNVNALLLGDSALYLCASSLSSGGSSEQFFGPGTRLTVL.

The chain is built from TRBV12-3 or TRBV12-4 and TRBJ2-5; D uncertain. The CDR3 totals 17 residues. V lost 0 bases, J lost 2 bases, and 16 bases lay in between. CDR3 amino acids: CASSLAVTKLWQETQYF. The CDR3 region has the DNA TGTGCCAGCAGTTTAGCCGTAACTAAGCTCTGGCAAGAGACCCAGTACTTC.

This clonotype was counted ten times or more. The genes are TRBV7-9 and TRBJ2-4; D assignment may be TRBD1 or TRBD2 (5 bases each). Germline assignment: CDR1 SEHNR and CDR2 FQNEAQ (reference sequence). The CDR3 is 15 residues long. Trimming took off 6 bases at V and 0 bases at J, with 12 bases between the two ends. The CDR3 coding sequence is TGTGCCAGCAGAGAGGGGTTGGGAGCCAAAAACATTCAGTACTTC. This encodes CASREGLGAKNIQYF.

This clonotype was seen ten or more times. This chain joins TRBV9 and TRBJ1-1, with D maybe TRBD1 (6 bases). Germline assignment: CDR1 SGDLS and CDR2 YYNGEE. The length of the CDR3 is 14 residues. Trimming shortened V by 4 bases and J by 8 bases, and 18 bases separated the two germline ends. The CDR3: CASSQGDRTYEAFF. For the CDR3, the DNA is TGTGCCAGCAGCCAGGGCGACAGGACGTACGAAGCTTTCTTT.